This T cell receptor beta chain comes out of a study of immune evolution from preneoplasia to lung adenocarcinoma. General study findings and limits: Later-stage lesions appeared to have more T cells, more diversity, less clonality.

To note about this clone: Its target is not known.

This table comes from immunoSEQ multiplex PCR, and its TCRdb copy is limited to in-frame clones, with some not included. The table shows around 3,500 clones, with around 76% occurring only once. Patient tissue came from resections in Japan or China, 2014–2017. After pathologic assessment, macro-dissection selected premalignant or tumor cells for extraction. This CDR3 is built from 13 residues. The germline gives CDR1 MNHEY, CDR2 SVGAGI. Trimming took 5 bases from V and 15 from J; bases not matched to a gene: 10. The J gene is TRBJ2-1, the V gene TRBV6-5; 10 bases are shared with TRBD2. The clonotype was recovered from a person aged 60-79 years with lung adenocarcinoma. Source material: FFPE minimally invasive lung adenocarcinoma tissue. The CDR3 bases are TGTGCCAGCAGTCGACTAGCGGGTCGCTCCCGGTTCTTC. Amino acid sequence: CASSRLAGRSRFF.